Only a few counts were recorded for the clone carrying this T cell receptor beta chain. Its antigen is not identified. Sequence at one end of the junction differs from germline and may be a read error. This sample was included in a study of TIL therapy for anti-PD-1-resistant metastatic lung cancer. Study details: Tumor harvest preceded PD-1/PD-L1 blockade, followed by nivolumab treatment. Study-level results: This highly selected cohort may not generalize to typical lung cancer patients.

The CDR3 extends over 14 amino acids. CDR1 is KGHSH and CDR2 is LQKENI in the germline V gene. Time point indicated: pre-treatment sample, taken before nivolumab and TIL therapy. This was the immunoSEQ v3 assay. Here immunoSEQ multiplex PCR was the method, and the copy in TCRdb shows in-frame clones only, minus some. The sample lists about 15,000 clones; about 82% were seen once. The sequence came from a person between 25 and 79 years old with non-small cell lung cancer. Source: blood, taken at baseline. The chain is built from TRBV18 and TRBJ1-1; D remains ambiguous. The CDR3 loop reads CAGSPLTRNTEAFF. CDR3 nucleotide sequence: TGTGCCGGCTCACCACTTACCAGGAACACTGAAGCTTTCTTT. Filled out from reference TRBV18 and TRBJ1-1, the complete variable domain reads NAGVMQNPRHLVRRRGQEARLRCSPMKGHSHVYWYRQLPEEGLKFMVYLQKENIIDESGMPKERFSAEFPKEGPSILRIQQVVRGDSAAYFCAGSPLTRNTEAFFGQGTRLTVV.